The 10 T cell receptor beta chains below were found in one sample sequenced in a study of blood T cell repertoires in COVID-19. Some clones are missing from TCRdb's copy, which holds only in-frame ones; the method was immunoSEQ multiplex PCR. The sample records around 180,000 clones, about 91% being singletons. The sample comprised peripheral blood. These receptors originate from a woman aged 25 to 45 with acute or convalescent COVID-19.

A single count supports this clone. The chain couples TRBV30 to TRBJ2-7, with a possible D match to TRBD1 (6 bases). Trimming took off 5 bases at V and 4 bases at J, with 15 bases between the two ends. Germline CDR1 GTSNPN, CDR2 SVGIG (reference sequence). This CDR3 region has 13 residues. CDR3 protein: CAWLGPRGYEQYF. In DNA form, the CDR3 reads TGTGCCTGGCTAGGGCCCAGGGGTTACGAGCAGTACTTC. Full variable domain (missing parts from reference TRBV30 and TRBJ2-7): SQTIHQWPATLVQPVGSPLSLECTVEGTSNPNLYWYRQAAGRGLQLLFYSVGIGQISSEVPQNLSASRPQDRQFILSSKKLLLSDSGFYLCAWLGPRGYEQYFGPGTRLTVT.

There are a few counts of this clone. The chain employs TRBV28 and TRBJ2-1; 7 nucleotides line up with TRBD2. The CDR3 consists of 14 residues. V gave up 4 bases and J gave up 7 bases; unmatched junction bases: 7. Germline CDR1 reads MDHEN; CDR2 reads SYDVKM. The CDR3 is CASSSSGTKNEQFF. The CDR3 nucleotides are TGTGCCAGCAGTTCATCCGGGACTAAGAATGAGCAGTTCTTC.

V is TRBV28 and J is TRBJ1-5; 7 nucleotides align to TRBD1. Trimming removed 6 bases from V and 3 bases from J; junction bases left unmatched: 8. Germline CDR1 and CDR2: MDHEN and SYDVKM. CDR3 size: 15 residues. The CDR3 nucleotides read TGTGCCAGCAGCCAAACAGGGGTCACCAATCAGCCCCAGCATTTT. Translating gives CASSQTGVTNQPQHF.

The V gene is TRBV12-3 or TRBV12-4, the J gene TRBJ1-2; D gene unclear. V was shortened by 3 bases and J by 2 bases, with 4 bases between the two germline ends. The length of the CDR3 is 12 residues. The CDR3: CASSFQNYGYTF. Here the CDR3 DNA reads TGTGCCAGCAGTTTCCAGAACTATGGCTACACCTTC.

This clone was detected once. The rearrangement links TRBV18 to TRBJ2-1; a possible D gene is TRBD1 (5 bases). Trimming left V 1 base short and J 4 bases short, with 11 bases between. In germline, CDR1 is KGHSH, CDR2 LQKENI. The CDR3 runs to 15 residues. CDR3: CASSPLDSRYNEQFF. The CDR3 bases are TGTGCCAGCTCACCACTCGACAGTAGGTACAATGAGCAGTTCTTC.

This clone was counted a single time. The chain links TRBV6-1 to TRBJ2-3; TRBD2 aligns across 11 bases. Trimming at V came to 1 base and at J to 4 bases, leaving 4 bases not matched to a gene. The CDR3 has 16 amino acids. Per germline, CDR1 MNHNS and CDR2 SASEGT. The CDR3 nucleotides are TGTGCCAGCAGTGAAGGTAGCGGGAGGGTGGCAGATACGCAGTATTTT. This codes for CASSEGSGRVADTQYF.

The CDR3 here is CASSQGGSNQPQHF. The CDR3 bases are TGTGCCAGCAGCCAAGGGGGTAGCAATCAGCCCCAGCATTTT. This chain uses TRBV7-9 with TRBJ1-5, with D possibly being TRBD1 (6 bases). Germline lookup yields CDR1 SEHNR and CDR2 FQNEAQ (reference sequence). The CDR3 totals 14 residues. Trimming removed 5 bases from V and 0 bases from J, with 8 bases in between.

CDR3 nucleotide sequence: TGTGCCAGCAGTGGCCACCCGGGACCGGGGGAAGGTGGGACCCAGTACTTC. Translated, it gives CASSGHPGPGEGGTQYF. V usage is TRBV2 and J usage is TRBJ2-5; possibly TRBD2 for D (6 bases). Trimming took off 4 bases at V and 7 bases at J, with 25 bases between the two ends. The CDR3 length is 17 residues. Germline V gene data show CDR1 as SNHLY and CDR2 as FYNNEI.

The V and J genes are TRBV7-2 and TRBJ2-5, with no clear D. The CDR3 is made up of 13 amino acids. Germline CDR1 SGHTA, CDR2 FQGNSA. Trimming removed 4 bases from V and 2 bases from J, with 8 bases in between. The CDR3 DNA sequence: TGTGCCAGCAGCTGGTTTCAGCAAGAGACCCAGTACTTC. Amino acid sequence: CASSWFQQETQYF.

The chain uses TRBV7-2 and TRBJ1-6; TRBD1 might be the D (6 bases). CDR1 is SGHTA, CDR2 FQGNSA, per germline. This CDR3 spans 14 amino acids. Trimming stripped 9 bases from V and 8 bases from J, with 17 bases between. Here the CDR3 DNA reads TGTGCCAGTGTACAGGGCCGGAGCCATTCACCCCTCCACTTT. It encodes CASVQGRSHSPLHF.